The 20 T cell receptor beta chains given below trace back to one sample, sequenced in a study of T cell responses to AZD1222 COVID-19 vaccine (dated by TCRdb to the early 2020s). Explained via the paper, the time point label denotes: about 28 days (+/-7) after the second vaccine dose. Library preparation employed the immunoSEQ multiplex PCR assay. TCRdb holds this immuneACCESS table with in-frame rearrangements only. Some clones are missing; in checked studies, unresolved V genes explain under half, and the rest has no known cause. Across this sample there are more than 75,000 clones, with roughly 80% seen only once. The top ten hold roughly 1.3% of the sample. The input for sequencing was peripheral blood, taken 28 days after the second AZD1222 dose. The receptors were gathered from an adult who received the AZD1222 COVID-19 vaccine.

The CDR3 DNA sequence: TGTGCCAGCAGCTTAAATTACGAGCAGTACTTC. It translates to CASSLNYEQYF. V and J are TRBV5-6 and TRBJ2-7; D gene unclear. The V and J ends lost 2 bases and 4 bases respectively, with 4 bases between them. The CDR3 spans 11 residues. Germline-derived CDR1 and CDR2 are SGHDT and YYEEEE.

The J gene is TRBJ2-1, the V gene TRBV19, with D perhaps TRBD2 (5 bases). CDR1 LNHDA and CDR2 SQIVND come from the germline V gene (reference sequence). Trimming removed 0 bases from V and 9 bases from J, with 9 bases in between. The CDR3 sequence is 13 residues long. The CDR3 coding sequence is TGTGCCAGTAGTATAGATCGGGATAGTGAGCAGTTCTTC. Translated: CASSIDRDSEQFF.

CDR3 loop: CASSQLGQGTNYEKLFF. The CDR3 region has the DNA TGTGCCAGCAGCCAACTGGGACAGGGGACGAACTATGAAAAACTGTTTTTT. This sequence joins TRBV4-2 and TRBJ1-4, with 10 bases fitting TRBD1. The CDR3 has 17 amino acids. V was clipped by 2 bases and J by 6 bases; unmatched bases: 9. CDR1 and CDR2 (germline): LGHNA, YNFKEQ.

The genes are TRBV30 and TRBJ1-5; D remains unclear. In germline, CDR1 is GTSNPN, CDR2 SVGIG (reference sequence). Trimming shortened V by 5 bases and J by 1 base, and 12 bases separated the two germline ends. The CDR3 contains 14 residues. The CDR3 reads CAWGPGVSNQPQHF. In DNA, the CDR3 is TGTGCCTGGGGACCCGGGGTGAGCAATCAGCCCCAGCATTTT.

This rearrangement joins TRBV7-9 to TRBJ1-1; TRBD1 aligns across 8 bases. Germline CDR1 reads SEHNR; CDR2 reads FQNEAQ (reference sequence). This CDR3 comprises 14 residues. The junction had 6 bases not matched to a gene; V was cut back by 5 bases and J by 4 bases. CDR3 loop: CASSPRGLGTEAFF. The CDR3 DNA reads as TGTGCCAGCAGCCCCAGGGGGCTCGGCACTGAAGCTTTCTTT.

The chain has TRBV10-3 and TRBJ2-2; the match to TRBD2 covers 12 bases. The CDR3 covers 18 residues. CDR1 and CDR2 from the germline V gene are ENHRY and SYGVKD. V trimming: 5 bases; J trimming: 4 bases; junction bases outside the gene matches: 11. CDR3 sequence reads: CAISSDRGLAGSTGELFF. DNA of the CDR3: TGTGCCATCAGTTCGGATCGCGGACTAGCGGGAAGCACCGGGGAGCTGTTTTTT.

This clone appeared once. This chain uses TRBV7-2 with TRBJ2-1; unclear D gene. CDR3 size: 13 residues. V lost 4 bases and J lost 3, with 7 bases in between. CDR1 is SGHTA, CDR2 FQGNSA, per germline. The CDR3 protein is CASSSRDYNEQFF. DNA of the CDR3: TGTGCCAGCAGCTCAAGGGACTACAATGAGCAGTTCTTC.

CDR3 in DNA: TGCGCCAGCAGCCAAGATTCTGGGGGGTACAATGAAAAACTGTTTTTT. Translation: CASSQDSGGYNEKLFF. This chain links TRBV4-3 with TRBJ1-4; D is possibly TRBD1 (5 bases). Trimming cost V 0 bases and J 5 bases, with 13 bases left between them. The germline gives CDR1 LGHNA, CDR2 YSLEER. CDR3 length: 16 residues.

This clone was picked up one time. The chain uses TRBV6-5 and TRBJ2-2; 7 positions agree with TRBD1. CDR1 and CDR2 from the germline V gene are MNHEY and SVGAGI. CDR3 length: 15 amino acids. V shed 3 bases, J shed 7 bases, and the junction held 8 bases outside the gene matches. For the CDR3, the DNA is TGTGCCAGCAGTTATAAAGAGGGGGCAGGCGGGGAGCTGTTTTTT. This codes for CASSYKEGAGGELFF.

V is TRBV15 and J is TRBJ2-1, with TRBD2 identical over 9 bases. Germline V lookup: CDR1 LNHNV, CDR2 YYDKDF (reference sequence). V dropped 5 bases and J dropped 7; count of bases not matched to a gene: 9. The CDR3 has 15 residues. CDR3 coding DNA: TGTGCCACCAGCGAGAGTAGCGGGAGAACGAATGAGCAGTTCTTC. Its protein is CATSESSGRTNEQFF.

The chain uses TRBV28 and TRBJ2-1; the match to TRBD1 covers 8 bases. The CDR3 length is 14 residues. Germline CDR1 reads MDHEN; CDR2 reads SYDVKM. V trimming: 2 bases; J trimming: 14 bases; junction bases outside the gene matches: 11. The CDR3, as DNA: TGTGCCAGCAGTTTACCAGGGGGCGATACGAGCAAGTTCTTC. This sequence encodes CASSLPGGDTSKFF.

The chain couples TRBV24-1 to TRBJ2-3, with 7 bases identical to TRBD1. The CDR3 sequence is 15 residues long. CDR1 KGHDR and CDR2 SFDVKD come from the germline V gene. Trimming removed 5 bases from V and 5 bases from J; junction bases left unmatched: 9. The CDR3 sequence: CATSVTQQGRDTQYF. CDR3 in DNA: TGTGCCACCAGTGTCACTCAACAGGGGCGAGATACGCAGTATTTT.

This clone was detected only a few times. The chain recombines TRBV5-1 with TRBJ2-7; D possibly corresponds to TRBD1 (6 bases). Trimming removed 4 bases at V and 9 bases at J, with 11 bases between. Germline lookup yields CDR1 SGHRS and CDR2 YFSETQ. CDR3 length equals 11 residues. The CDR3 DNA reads TGCGCCAGCAGCCTACAGGGTCGGCAGTACTTC. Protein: CASSLQGRQYF.

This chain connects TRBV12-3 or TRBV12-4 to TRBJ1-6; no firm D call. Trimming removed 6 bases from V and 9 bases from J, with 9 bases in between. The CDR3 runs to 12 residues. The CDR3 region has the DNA TGTGCCAGCAGCCTGAGTGTTTCACCCCTCCACTTT. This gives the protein CASSLSVSPLHF.

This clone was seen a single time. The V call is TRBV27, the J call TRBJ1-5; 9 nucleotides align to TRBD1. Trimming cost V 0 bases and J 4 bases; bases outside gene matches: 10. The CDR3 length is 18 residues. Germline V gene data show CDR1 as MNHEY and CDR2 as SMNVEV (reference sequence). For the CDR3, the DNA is TGTGCCAGCAGTTTATCGTACGGACAGGGGAAAGGTAATCAGCCCCAGCATTTT. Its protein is CASSLSYGQGKGNQPQHF.

As DNA, the CDR3 is TGCGCCAGCAGCCAGCTTACATCAGATACGCAGTATTTT. Translating gives CASSQLTSDTQYF. The rearrangement joins TRBV4-3 to TRBJ2-3; no definite D call. Trimming pared 3 bases from V and 4 bases from J, leaving 8 bases between. The CDR3 runs to 13 residues. Per the germline V gene, CDR1 is LGHNA and CDR2 is YSLEER.

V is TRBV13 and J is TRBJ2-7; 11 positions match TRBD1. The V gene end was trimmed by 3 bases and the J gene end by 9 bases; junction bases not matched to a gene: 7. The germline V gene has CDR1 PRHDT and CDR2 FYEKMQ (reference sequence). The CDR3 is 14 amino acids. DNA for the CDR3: TGTGCCAGCAGCTTGGGACAGGGGGTAAGTGGGCAGTACTTC. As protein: CASSLGQGVSGQYF.

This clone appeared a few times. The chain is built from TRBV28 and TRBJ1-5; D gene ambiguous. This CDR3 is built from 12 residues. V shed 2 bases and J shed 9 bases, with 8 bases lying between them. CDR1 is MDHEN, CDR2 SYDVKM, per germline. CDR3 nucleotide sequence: TGTGCCAGCAGTTTACGTAACTTGCCCCAGCATTTT. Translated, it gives CASSLRNLPQHF.

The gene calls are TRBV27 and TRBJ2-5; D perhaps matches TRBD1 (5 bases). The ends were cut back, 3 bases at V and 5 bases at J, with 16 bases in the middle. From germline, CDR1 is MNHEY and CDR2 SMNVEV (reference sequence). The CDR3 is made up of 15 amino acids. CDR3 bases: TGTGCCAGCAGTTTTTCCAGGGCTGGAGTGGAGACCCAGTACTTC. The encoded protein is CASSFSRAGVETQYF.

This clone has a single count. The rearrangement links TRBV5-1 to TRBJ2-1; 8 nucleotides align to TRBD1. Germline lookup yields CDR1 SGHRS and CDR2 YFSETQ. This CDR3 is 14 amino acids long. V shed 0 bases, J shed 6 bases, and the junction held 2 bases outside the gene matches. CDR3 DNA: TGCGCCAGCAGCTTGGGACAGGGGTCCAATGAGCAGTTCTTC. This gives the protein CASSLGQGSNEQFF.